What follows is one T cell receptor beta chain and its context. This specimen comes from a study of T cell changes during pregnancy in multiple sclerosis. The length of the CDR3 is 16 residues. The germline V gene encodes CDR1 KGHSH and CDR2 LQKENI. Trimming removed 6 bases from V and 6 bases from J; junction bases left unmatched: 12. Assay: immunoSEQ multiplex PCR; the TCRdb copy retains only in-frame clones and omits some. The repertoire consists of tens of thousands of clones, with around 92% occurring once and the leading ten covering just over 2%. This sample comprised peripheral blood, obtained after pregnancy. This TCR was sampled from a female donor with multiple sclerosis, enrolled in a pregnancy study. This chain uses TRBV18 with TRBJ2-1, with 9 bases that match TRBD2. The CDR3 DNA reads as TGTGCCAGCTCCCCTGGGGCTAGCGGGGATCGCAATGAGCAGTTCTTC. It yields the protein CASSPGASGDRNEQFF.